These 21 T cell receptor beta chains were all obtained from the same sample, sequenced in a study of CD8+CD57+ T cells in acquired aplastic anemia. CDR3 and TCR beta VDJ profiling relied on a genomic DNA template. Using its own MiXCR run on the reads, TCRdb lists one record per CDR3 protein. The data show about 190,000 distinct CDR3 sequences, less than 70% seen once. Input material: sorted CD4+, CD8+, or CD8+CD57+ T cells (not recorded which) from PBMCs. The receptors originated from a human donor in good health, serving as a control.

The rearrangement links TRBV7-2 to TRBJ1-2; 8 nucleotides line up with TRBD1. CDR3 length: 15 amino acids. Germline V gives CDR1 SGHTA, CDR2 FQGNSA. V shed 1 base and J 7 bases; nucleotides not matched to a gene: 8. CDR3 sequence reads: CASSLDYGTGRGYTF. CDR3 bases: TGTGCCAGCAGCTTAGACTACGGGACAGGACGTGGCTACACCTTC.

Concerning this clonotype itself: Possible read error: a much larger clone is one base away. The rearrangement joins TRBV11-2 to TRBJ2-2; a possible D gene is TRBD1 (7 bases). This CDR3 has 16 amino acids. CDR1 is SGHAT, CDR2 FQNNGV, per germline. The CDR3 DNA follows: TGTGCCAGCAGCTTTCCCCGGGACAGCAACACCGGGGGGCTGTTTTTT. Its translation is CASSFPRDSNTGGLFF.

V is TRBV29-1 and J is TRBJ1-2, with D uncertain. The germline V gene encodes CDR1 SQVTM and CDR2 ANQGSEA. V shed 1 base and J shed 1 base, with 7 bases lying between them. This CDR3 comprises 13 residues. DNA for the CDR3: TGCAGCGTTGAAGCCCAGGTTAACTATGGCTACACCTTC. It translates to CSVEAQVNYGYTF.

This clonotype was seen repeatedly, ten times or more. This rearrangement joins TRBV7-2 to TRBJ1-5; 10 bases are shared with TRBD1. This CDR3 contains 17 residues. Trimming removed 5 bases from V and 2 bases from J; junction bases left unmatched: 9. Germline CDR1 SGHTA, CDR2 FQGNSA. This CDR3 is CASSTGSGTGGNQPQHF. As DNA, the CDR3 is TGTGCCAGCAGCACCGGTTCCGGGACAGGGGGCAATCAGCCCCAGCATTTT.

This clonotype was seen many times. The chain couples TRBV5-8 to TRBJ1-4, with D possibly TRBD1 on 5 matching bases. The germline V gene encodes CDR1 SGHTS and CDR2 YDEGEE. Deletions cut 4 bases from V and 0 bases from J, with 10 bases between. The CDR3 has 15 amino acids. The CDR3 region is CASSLQGATNEKLFF. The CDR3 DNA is TGTGCCAGCAGCCTCCAGGGAGCAACTAATGAAAAACTGTTTTTT.

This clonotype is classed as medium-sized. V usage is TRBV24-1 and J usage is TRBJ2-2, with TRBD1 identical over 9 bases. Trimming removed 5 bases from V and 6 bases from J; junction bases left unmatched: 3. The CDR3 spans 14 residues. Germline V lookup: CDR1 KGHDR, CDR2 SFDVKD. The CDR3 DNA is TGTGCCACCAGTGGACAGGGGGTTCCCGGGGAGCTGTTTTTT. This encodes CATSGQGVPGELFF.

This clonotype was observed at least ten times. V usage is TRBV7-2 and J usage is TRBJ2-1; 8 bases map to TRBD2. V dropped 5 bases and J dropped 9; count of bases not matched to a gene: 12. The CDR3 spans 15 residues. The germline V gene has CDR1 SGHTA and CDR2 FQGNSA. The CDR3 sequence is CASSIGTSPLGEQFF. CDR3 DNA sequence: TGTGCCAGCAGCATCGGGACTAGTCCTTTGGGTGAGCAGTTCTTC.

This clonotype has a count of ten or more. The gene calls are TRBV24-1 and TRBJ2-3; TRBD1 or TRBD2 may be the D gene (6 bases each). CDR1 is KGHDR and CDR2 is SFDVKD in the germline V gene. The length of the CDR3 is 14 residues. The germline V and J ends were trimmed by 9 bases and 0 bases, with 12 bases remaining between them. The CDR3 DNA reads TGTGCCACCCATAAAGGGGGGAGCACAGATACGCAGTATTTT. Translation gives CATHKGGSTDTQYF.

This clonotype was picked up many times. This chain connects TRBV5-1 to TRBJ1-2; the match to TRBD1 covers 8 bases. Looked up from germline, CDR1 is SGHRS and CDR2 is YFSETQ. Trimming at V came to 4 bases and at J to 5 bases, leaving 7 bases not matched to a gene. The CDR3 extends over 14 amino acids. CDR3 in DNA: TGCGCCAGCAGCACAGACAGGGGACGATATGGCTACACCTTC. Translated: CASSTDRGRYGYTF.

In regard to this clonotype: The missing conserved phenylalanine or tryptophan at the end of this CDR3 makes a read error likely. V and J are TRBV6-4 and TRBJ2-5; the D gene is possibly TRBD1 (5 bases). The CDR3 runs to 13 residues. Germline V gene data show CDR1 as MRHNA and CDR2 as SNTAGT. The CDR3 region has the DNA TGTGCCAACAGTGACTTCCAGGGAGAGACCCAGTACTCC. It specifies CANSDFQGETQYS.

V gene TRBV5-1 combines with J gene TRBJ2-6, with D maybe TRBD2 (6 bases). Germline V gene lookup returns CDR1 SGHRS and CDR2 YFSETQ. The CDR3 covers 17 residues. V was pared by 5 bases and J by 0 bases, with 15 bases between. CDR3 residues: CASRVGGIPSGANVLTF. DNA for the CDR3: TGCGCCAGCAGGGTGGGGGGTATCCCCTCTGGGGCCAACGTCCTGACTTTC.

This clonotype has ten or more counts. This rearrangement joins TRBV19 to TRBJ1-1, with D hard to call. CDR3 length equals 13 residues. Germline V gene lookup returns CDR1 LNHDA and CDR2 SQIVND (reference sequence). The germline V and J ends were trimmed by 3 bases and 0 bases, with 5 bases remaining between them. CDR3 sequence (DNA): TGTGCCAGTAGTATTCCACTGAACACTGAAGCTTTCTTT. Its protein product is CASSIPLNTEAFF.

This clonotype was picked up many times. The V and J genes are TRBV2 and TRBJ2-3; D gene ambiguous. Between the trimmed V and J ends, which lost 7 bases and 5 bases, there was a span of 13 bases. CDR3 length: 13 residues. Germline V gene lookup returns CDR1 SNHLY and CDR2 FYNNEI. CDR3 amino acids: CASTLAPVDTQYF. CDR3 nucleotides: TGTGCCAGCACCCTTGCGCCGGTAGATACGCAGTATTTT.

CDR3 residues: CASSEGQGADTQYF. As DNA, the CDR3 is TGTGCCAGCAGTGAGGGACAGGGTGCAGATACGCAGTATTTT. V gene TRBV6-1 combines with J gene TRBJ2-3; 9 bases line up with TRBD1. Per germline, CDR1 MNHNS and CDR2 SASEGT. The ends lost 3 bases at V and 4 bases at J; junction bases unmatched: 2. The CDR3 runs 14 residues.

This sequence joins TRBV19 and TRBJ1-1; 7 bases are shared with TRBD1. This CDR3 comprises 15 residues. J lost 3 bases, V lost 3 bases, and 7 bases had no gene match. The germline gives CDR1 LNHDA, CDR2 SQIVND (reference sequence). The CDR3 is CASSIHHTGDTEAFF. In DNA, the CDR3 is TGTGCCAGTAGTATCCACCACACAGGGGACACTGAAGCTTTCTTT.

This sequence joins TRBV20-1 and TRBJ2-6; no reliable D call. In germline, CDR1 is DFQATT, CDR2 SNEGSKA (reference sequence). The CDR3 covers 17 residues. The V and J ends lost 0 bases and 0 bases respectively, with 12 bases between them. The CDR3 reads CSARDTLFSSGANVLTF. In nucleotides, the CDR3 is TGCAGTGCTAGAGATACACTGTTTTCCTCTGGGGCCAACGTCCTGACTTTC.

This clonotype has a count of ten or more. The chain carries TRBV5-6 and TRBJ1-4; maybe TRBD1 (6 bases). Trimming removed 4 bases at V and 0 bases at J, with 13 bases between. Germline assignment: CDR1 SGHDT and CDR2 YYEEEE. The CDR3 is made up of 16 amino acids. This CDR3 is CASSPVDSPTNEKLFF. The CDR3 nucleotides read TGTGCCAGCAGCCCCGTGGACAGTCCAACTAATGAAAAACTGTTTTTT.

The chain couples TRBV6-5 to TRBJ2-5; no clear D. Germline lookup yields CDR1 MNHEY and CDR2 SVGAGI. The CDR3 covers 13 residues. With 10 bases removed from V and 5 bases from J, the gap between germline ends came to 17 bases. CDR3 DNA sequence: TGTGCCACCACGGGCTATGTTTTTGAGACCCAGTACTTC. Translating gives CATTGYVFETQYF.

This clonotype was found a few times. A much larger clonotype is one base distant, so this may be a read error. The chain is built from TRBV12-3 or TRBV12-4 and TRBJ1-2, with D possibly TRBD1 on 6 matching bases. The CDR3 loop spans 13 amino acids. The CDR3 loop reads CASGLQGAYGYTF. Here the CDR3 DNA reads TGTGCCAGCGGTTTACAGGGAGCCTATGGCTACACCTTC.

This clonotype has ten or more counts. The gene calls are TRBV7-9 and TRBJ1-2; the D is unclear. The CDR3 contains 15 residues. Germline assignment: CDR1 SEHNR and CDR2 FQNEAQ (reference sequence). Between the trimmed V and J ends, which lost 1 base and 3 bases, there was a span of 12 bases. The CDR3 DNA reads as TGTGCCAGCAGCTTAGGCGAAGCACACTACTATGGCTACACCTTC. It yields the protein CASSLGEAHYYGYTF.

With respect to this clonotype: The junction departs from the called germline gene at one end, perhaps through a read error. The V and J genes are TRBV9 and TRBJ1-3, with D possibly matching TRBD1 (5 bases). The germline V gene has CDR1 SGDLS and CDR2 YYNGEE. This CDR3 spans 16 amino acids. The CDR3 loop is CASSRYGALSGNTMYF. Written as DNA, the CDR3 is TGTGCCAGCAGCCGCTATGGGGCACTCTCTGGAAACACCATGTATTTT. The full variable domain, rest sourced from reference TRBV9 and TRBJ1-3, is DSGVTQTPKHLITATGQRVTLRCSPRSGDLSVYWYQQSLDQGLQFLIQYYNGEERAKGNILERFSAQQFPDLHSELNLSSLELGDSALYFCASSRYGALSGNTMYFGEGSWLTVV.